This TCR beta chain was profiled in a study of T cells in Graves' hyperthyroidism and ophthalmopathy. This clonotype was detected ten times or more. The CDR3 regions of TCR beta were amplified from RNA transcripts. The study used the HTBI primer set for a first-round RT-PCR of the TCR CDR3. MiXCR, run by TCRdb on the multiplex PCR reads, gives a single entry per CDR3 protein. The table includes fewer than 250,000 distinct CDR3 sequences, less than 20% detected once. Sequenced sample: blood. The clonotype was recovered from a woman under 30 with Graves' ophthalmopathy.

DNA of the CDR3: TGCAGTGCTAGCCCCAGGCAAGAGACCCAGTACTTC. This encodes CSASPRQETQYF. The chain links TRBV20-1 to TRBJ2-5; D call uncertain. The CDR3 consists of 12 residues. CDR1 is DFQATT, CDR2 SNEGSKA, per germline (reference sequence). V lost 3 bases, J lost 2 bases, and 7 bases lay in between.